This TCR beta chain appears in the sequencing data of a study of regulatory T cells in long-lasting Graves disease. Regarding the study as a whole: Persistent disease preferred TRBV28, TRBJ1-2 and TRBJ2-5; new disease, TRBV20-1 and TRBJ2-1. A greater number of public clonotypes (over 2,500) was shared by persistent patients than by new patients (around 1,000). Rather than thyroid tissue, only peripheral blood underwent study.

Documented time point: newly diagnosed GD, antithyroid drugs for less than 3 months. The authors made the TCR library using RNA they extracted from PBMCs. In this cohort, patients came from an endocrinology department located in Xi'an, China. iRepertoire HTBI primers and Arm-PCR of CDR3 regions built TCR beta libraries. TCRdb analysed the multiplex PCR reads with MiXCR anew, one entry per CDR3 protein. The sample comprises hundreds of thousands of distinct CDR3 sequences, under 20% of which are singletons, and less than 45% rests with the top ten. Germline lookup yields CDR1 LNHDA and CDR2 SQIVND (reference sequence). The CDR3 has 13 residues. Trimming pared 3 bases from V and 7 bases from J, leaving 9 bases between. This clonotype occurred many times. The target antigen is unknown.

The TCR was taken from a female donor with Graves disease. The V call is TRBV19, the J call TRBJ2-2, with D possibly being TRBD2 (5 bases). The source material was peripheral blood mononuclear cells (PBMCs), sampled at new diagnosis, from a patient treated with antithyroid drugs. Written as DNA, the CDR3 is TGTGCCAGTAGTATGGGCGGGTTCGGGGAGCTGTTTTTT. It encodes CASSMGGFGELFF. The entire variable domain, with the rest obtained from reference TRBV19 and TRBJ2-2, is as follows: DGGITQSPKYLFRKEGQNVTLSCEQNLNHDAMYWYRQDPGQGLRLIYYSQIVNDFQKGDIAEGYSVSREKKESFPLTVTSAQKNPTAFYLCASSMGGFGELFFGEGSRLTVL.